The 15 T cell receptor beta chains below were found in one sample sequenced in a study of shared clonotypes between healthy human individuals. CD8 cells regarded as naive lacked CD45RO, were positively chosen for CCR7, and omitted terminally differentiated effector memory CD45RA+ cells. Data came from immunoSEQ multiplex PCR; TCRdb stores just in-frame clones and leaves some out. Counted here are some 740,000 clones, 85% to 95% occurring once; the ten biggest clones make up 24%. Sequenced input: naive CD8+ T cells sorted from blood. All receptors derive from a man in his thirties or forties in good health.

CDR3 nucleotide sequence: TGTGCCAGCAGCGGCCCCGACTCCTACAATGAGCAGTTCTTC. Its translation is CASSGPDSYNEQFF. The V and J genes are TRBV9 and TRBJ2-1; no clear D gene. Trimming shortened V by 3 bases and J by 0 bases, and 7 bases separated the two germline ends. This CDR3 comprises 14 residues. Germline V lookup: CDR1 SGDLS, CDR2 YYNGEE.

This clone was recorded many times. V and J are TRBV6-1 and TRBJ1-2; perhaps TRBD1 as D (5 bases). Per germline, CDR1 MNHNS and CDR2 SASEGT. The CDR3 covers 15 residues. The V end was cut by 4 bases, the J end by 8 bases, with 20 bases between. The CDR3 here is CASSATDTPQDGYTF. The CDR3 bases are TGTGCCAGCAGTGCAACGGACACACCCCAAGACGGCTACACCTTC.

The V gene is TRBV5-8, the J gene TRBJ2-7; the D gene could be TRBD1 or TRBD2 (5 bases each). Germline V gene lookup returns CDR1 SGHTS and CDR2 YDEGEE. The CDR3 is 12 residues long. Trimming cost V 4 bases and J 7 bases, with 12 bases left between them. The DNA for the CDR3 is TGTGCCAGCAGCCGGGACCTCTCGGAGCAGTACTTC. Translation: CASSRDLSEQYF.

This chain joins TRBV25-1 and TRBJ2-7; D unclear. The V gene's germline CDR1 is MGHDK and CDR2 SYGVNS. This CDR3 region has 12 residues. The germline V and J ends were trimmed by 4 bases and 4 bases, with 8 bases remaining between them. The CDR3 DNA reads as TGTGCCAGCAGTGCCCTGGGGTACGAGCAGTACTTC. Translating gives CASSALGYEQYF.

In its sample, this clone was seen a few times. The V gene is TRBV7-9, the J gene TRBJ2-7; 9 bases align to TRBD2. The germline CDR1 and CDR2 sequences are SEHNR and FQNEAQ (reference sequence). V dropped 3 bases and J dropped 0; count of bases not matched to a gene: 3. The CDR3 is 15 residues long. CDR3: CASSFGGRASYEQYF. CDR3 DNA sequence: TGTGCCAGCAGCTTTGGCGGGAGGGCCTCCTACGAGCAGTACTTC.

The CDR3, as DNA: TGTGCCTGGAGTTTCCGGGACAGGGGTATCAGGCCCCAGCATTTT. This codes for CAWSFRDRGIRPQHF. J is TRBJ1-5 and V is TRBV30, with 10 bases identical to TRBD1. CDR3 length: 15 amino acids. With V trimmed by 2 bases and J by 9 bases, 10 bases remained unmatched. Germline V CDR1 and CDR2: GTSNPN, SVGIG (reference sequence).

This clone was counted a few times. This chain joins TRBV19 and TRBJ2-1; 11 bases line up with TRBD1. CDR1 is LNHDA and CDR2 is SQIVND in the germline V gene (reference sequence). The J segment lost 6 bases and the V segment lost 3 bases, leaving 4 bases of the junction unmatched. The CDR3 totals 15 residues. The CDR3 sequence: CASSIGDRGVNEQFF. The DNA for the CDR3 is TGTGCCAGTAGTATTGGGGACAGGGGGGTCAATGAGCAGTTCTTC.

In DNA, the CDR3 is TGTGCCAGCAATCCGGGGGCTGGAGAGACCCAGTACTTC. It is translated as CASNPGAGETQYF. This chain uses TRBV27 with TRBJ2-5; the D call may be TRBD1 or TRBD2 (6 bases each). V was trimmed by 7 bases and J by 4 bases, leaving 13 bases between them. This CDR3 is built from 13 residues. CDR1 is MNHEY, CDR2 SMNVEV, per germline (reference sequence).

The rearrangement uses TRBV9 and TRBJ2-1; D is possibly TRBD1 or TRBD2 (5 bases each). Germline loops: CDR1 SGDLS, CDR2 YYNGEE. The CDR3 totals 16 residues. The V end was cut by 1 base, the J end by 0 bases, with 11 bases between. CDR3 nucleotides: TGTGCCAGCAGCGTATCGGGACGACCCTCCTACAATGAGCAGTTCTTC. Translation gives CASSVSGRPSYNEQFF.

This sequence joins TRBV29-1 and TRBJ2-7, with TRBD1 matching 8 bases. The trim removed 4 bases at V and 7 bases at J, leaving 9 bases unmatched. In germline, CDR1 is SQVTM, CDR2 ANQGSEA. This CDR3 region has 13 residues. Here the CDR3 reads CSVVGQGRAEQYF. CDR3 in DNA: TGCAGCGTTGTCGGACAGGGACGGGCGGAGCAGTACTTC.

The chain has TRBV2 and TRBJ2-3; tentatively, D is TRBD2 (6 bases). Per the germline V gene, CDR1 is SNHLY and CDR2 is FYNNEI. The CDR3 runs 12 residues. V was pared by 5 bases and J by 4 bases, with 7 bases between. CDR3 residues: CASSSGADTQYF. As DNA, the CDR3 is TGTGCCAGCAGTTCGGGGGCAGATACGCAGTATTTT. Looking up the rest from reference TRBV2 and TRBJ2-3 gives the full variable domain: EPEVTQTPSHQVTQMGQEVILRCVPISNHLYFYWYRQILGQKVEFLVSFYNNEISEKSEIFDDQFSVERPDGSNFTLKIRSTKLEDSAMYFCASSSGADTQYFGPGTRLTVL.

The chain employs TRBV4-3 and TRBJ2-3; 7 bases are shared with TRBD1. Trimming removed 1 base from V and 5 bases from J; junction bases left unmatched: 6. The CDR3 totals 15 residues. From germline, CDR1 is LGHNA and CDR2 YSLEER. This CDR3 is CASSQARGFEDTQYF. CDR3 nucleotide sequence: TGCGCCAGCAGCCAAGCCAGGGGGTTTGAAGATACGCAGTATTTT.

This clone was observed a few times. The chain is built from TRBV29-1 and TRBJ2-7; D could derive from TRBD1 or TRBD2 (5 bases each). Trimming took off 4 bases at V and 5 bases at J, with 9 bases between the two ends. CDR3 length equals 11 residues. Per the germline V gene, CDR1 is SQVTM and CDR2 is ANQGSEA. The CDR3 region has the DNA TGCAGCGTTGTCGGGGACGACGAGCAGTACTTC. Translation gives CSVVGDDEQYF.

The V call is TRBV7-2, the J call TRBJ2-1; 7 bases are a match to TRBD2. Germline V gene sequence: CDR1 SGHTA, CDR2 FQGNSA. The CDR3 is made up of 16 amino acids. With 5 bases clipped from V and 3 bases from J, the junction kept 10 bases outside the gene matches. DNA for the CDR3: TGTGCCAGCAGCCCGCACCTAGCGGCCAGCTACAATGAGCAGTTCTTC. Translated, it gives CASSPHLAASYNEQFF.

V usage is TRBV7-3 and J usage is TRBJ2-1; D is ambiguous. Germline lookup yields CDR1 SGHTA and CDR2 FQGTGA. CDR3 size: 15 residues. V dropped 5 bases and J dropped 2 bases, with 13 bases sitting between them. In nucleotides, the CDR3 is TGTGCCAGCAGCCACGAGCTGGGTGCCTACAATGAGCAGTTCTTC. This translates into CASSHELGAYNEQFF.